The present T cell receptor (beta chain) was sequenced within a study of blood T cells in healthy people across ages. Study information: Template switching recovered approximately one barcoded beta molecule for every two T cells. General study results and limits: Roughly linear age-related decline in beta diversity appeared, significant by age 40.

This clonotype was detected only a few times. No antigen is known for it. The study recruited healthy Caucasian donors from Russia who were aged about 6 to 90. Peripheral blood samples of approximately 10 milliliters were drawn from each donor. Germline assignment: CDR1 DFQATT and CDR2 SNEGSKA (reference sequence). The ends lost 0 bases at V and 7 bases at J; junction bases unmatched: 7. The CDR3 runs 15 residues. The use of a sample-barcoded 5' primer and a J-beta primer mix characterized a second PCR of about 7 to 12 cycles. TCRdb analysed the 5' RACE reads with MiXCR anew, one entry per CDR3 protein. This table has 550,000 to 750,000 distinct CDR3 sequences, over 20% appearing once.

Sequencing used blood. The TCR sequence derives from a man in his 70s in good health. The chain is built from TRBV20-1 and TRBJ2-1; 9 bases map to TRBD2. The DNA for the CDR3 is TGCAGTGCTAGAGAAGCAGCGGGAGGAGGTAATGAGCAGTTCTTC. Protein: CSAREAAGGGNEQFF.